The 9 T cell receptor beta chains in this list originate from one sample, sequenced in a study of T cells in Graves' hyperthyroidism and ophthalmopathy. RNA transcripts served as the template for amplifying TCR beta CDR3 regions. TCR CDR3 underwent first-round RT-PCR with the HTBI primer set. TCRdb re-called the multiplex PCR reads through MiXCR, storing one row per CDR3 protein. The data show approximately 690,000 distinct CDR3 sequences, around 21% seen once. The sample was blood. The receptors shown here come from a man aged 25 to 40 with Graves' ophthalmopathy.

This clonotype was observed at least ten times. This chain uses TRBV28 with TRBJ2-7, with 10 bases matching TRBD2. V lost 3 bases, J lost 6 bases, and 8 bases stayed unmatched. The germline gives CDR1 MDHEN, CDR2 SYDVKM. The CDR3 runs 15 residues. The CDR3 loop is CASSLLASGRSEQYF. In nucleotides, the CDR3 is TGTGCCAGCAGTTTGTTGGCTAGCGGGAGATCCGAGCAGTACTTC.

This clonotype was seen many times. The chain joins TRBV5-1 to TRBJ2-7, with TRBD1 identical over 9 bases. CDR3 length: 17 residues. V lost 0 bases to trimming and J lost 3 bases; unmatched junction nucleotides: 10. Germline-derived CDR1 and CDR2 are SGHRS and YFSETQ. CDR3 bases: TGCGCCAGCAGCTTGGGGGGGGGACAGGGAAATTTCTACGAGCAGTACTTC. Residues: CASSLGGGQGNFYEQYF. The variable domain in full, with the rest retrieved from reference TRBV5-1 and TRBJ2-7, is KAGVTQTPRYLIKTRGQQVTLSCSPISGHRSVSWYQQTPGQGLQFLFEYFSETQRNKGNFPGRFSGRQFSNSRSEMNVSTLELGDSALYLCASSLGGGQGNFYEQYFGPGTRLTVT.

This clonotype showed up just a few times. The gene calls are TRBV3-1 and TRBJ2-2; D ambiguous. From germline, CDR1 is LGHDT and CDR2 YNNKEL (reference sequence). With 4 bases removed from V and 5 bases from J, the gap between germline ends came to 14 bases. CDR3 size: 15 residues. The CDR3, as DNA: TGTGCCAGCAGCCCCTTCAGTATAGGGACCGGGGAGCTGTTTTTT. It codes for CASSPFSIGTGELFF. The full variable domain, in which reference TRBV3-1 and TRBJ2-2 provide the parts outside the CDR3, is DTAVSQTPKYLVTQMGNDKSIKCEQNLGHDTMYWYKQDSKKFLKIMFSYNNKELIINETVPNRFSPKSPDKAHLNLHINSLELGDSAVYFCASSPFSIGTGELFFGEGSRLTVL.

In this sample, this clonotype turned up many times. The CDR3 bases are TGTGCCAGCAGCACGGGACAGGTGAACACTGAAGCTTTCTTT. Translation gives CASSTGQVNTEAFF. V is TRBV13 and J is TRBJ1-1, with 8 bases lining up with TRBD1. Germline V gene sequence: CDR1 PRHDT, CDR2 FYEKMQ (reference sequence). V shed 5 bases, J shed 0 bases, and the junction held 2 bases outside the gene matches. The CDR3 contains 14 residues.

Points on this clonotype: Just one base apart from a much larger clone, this may be a read error. The rearrangement joins TRBV11-2 to TRBJ2-7; 12 bases are shared with TRBD2. Germline V gene data show CDR1 as SGHAT and CDR2 as FQNNGV. V gave up 6 bases and J gave up 3 bases; unmatched junction bases: 6. This CDR3 spans 15 amino acids. The CDR3: CASRGRLAGDYEQYF. The CDR3 region has the DNA TGTGCCAGCAGGGGTAGACTAGCGGGAGACTACGAGCAGTACTTC.

There are a few counts of this clonotype. V and J are TRBV5-4 and TRBJ2-3, with a tentative D call TRBD1 (5 bases). Germline V gene data show CDR1 as SGHNT and CDR2 as YYREEE (reference sequence). The V end was cut by 7 bases, the J end by 1 base, with 7 bases between. The CDR3 extends over 12 amino acids. CDR3 sequence reads: CASQTGTDTQYF. Here the CDR3 DNA reads TGTGCCAGCCAGACAGGCACAGATACGCAGTATTTT.

The table lists this clonotype with a few counts. CDR3 region: CASSENLGGRAYNEQFF. CDR3 sequence (DNA): TGTGCCAGCAGTGAGAATTTAGGGGGGAGGGCCTACAATGAGCAGTTCTTC. V usage is TRBV6-1 and J usage is TRBJ2-1; TRBD2 might be the D (7 bases). Germline V gene lookup returns CDR1 MNHNS and CDR2 SASEGT. The CDR3 is 17 amino acids. V was shortened by 3 bases and J by 2 bases, with 17 bases between the two germline ends.

This clonotype was counted many times. The chain joins TRBV7-2 to TRBJ2-7; tentatively, D is TRBD2 (7 bases). The CDR3 runs 13 residues. Germline lookup yields CDR1 SGHTA and CDR2 FQGNSA. The germline V and J ends were trimmed by 9 bases and 5 bases, with 17 bases remaining between them. The CDR3 loop is CARGGQGWDEQYF. The CDR3, as DNA: TGTGCCAGGGGGGGGCAAGGCTGGGACGAGCAGTACTTC.

This clonotype was counted at least ten times. The CDR3 is CASSLVIGTLYEQYF. The CDR3 DNA sequence: TGTGCCAGCAGCTTAGTAATCGGGACATTATACGAGCAGTACTTC. This chain joins TRBV28 and TRBJ2-7; perhaps TRBD1 as D (6 bases). The CDR3 sequence is 15 residues long. With 6 bases removed from V and 4 bases from J, the gap between germline ends came to 19 bases. CDR1 and CDR2 (germline): MDHEN, SYDVKM.